This T cell receptor (beta chain) was documented in a study of T cells after yellow fever vaccination. The germline V gene encodes CDR1 SGHRS and CDR2 YFSETQ. This CDR3 has 16 residues. Trimming cost V 1 base and J 6 bases; bases outside gene matches: 10. TCRdb re-called the 5' RACE reads through MiXCR, storing one row per CDR3 protein. The sample shows about 170,000 distinct CDR3 sequences, around 10% of them seen only once. Regarding the study as a whole: Most clones from primary vaccination resurfaced after the booster (about 95% CD4, over 85% CD8).

On this clonotype: Its antigen remains unidentified.

The sequence was obtained from a man aged 18-30 years who received the YFV17D yellow fever vaccine. The sequences come from CD8+ T cells sorted from PBMCs, collected 15 days after the yellow fever booster vaccination. The J gene is TRBJ2-3, the V gene TRBV5-1, with 8 bases lining up with TRBD2. The CDR3 spells CASSLIGGALEDTQYF. The DNA for the CDR3 is TGCGCCAGCAGCTTGATCGGGGGGGCGCTTGAGGATACGCAGTATTTT.